The TCR beta chain under discussion was sequenced for a study of blood T cell repertoires in COVID-19. In the study overall: Italy, Spain and the United States were the sources of the convalescent and acute COVID-19 samples. PBMCs, B-cell-depleted T cells, or T cells provided the cDNA or gDNA that made up the material.

The CDR3 runs 15 residues. V gave up 6 bases and J gave up 5 bases; unmatched junction bases: 10. Looked up from germline, CDR1 is MNHEY and CDR2 is SVGAGI. Some clones are missing from TCRdb's copy, which holds only in-frame ones; the method was immunoSEQ multiplex PCR. Of approximately 89,000 clones in the sample, 75% to 85% are singletons; the top ten hold around 22%. The chain carries TRBV6-5 and TRBJ2-7; 10 bases match TRBD2. This TCR came from a man aged 65 to 79 with acute or convalescent COVID-19. Sequenced: peripheral blood. In nucleotides, the CDR3 is TGTGCCAGCAGCCGAAGCGGGAGGGGGAGTAACGAGCAGTACTTC. Residues: CASSRSGRGSNEQYF.